The 28 T cell receptor beta chains in this list originate from one sample, sequenced in a study of blood T cell repertoires in COVID-19. Method: immunoSEQ multiplex PCR; TCRdb's copy keeps in-frame clones and lacks some. The sample carries approximately 300,000 clones, 80% to 95% recorded once. The sequenced sample was peripheral blood. Source of these receptors: a woman in her twenties or thirties with COVID-19, enrolled during active disease.

The chain carries TRBV4-1 and TRBJ1-5; 9 positions agree with TRBD1. Per germline, CDR1 MGHRA and CDR2 YSYEKL. The CDR3 runs 16 residues. The J segment lost 1 base and the V segment lost 2 bases, leaving 3 bases of the junction unmatched. CDR3 bases: TGCGCCAGCAGCCAAAAGGGACAGGGCAGCAATCAGCCCCAGCATTTT. This gives the protein CASSQKGQGSNQPQHF.

V gene TRBV7-9 combines with J gene TRBJ2-1, with 7 nucleotides matching TRBD1. The J segment lost 7 bases and the V segment lost 1 base, leaving 4 bases of the junction unmatched. CDR1 is SEHNR and CDR2 is FQNEAQ in the germline V gene (reference sequence). The CDR3 sequence is 14 residues long. The CDR3 DNA follows: TGTGCCAGCAGCTTAGGGGGACAGATTAATGAGCAGTTCTTC. Its translation is CASSLGGQINEQFF.

The rearrangement joins TRBV6-5 to TRBJ2-5; the match to TRBD1 covers 10 bases. The ends lost 3 bases at V and 1 base at J; junction bases unmatched: 5. CDR1 MNHEY and CDR2 SVGAGI come from the germline V gene. This CDR3 has 16 residues. The CDR3: CASSYGTGAVQETQYF. CDR3 coding DNA: TGTGCCAGCAGTTATGGGACAGGGGCTGTCCAAGAGACCCAGTACTTC.

This chain links TRBV4-1 with TRBJ2-6; a possible D gene is TRBD2 (5 bases). The V gene lost 0 bases and the J gene lost 0 bases, with 12 bases spanning the gap. Germline V lookup: CDR1 MGHRA, CDR2 YSYEKL. CDR3 length: 18 residues. CDR3 protein: CASSQEGQSGSGANVLTF. The CDR3 DNA follows: TGCGCCAGCAGCCAAGAAGGGCAGAGCGGCTCTGGGGCCAACGTCCTGACTTTC.

This rearrangement joins TRBV7-9 to TRBJ1-2, with 9 bases identical to TRBD1. The CDR3 has 14 amino acids. After removal of 5 bases from V and 4 bases from J, the junction contained 5 bases not matched to a gene. Germline V CDR1 and CDR2: SEHNR, FQNEAQ (reference sequence). The CDR3 region has the DNA TGTGCCAGCAGCCCCCCGGGACAGGGCTATGGCTACACCTTC. This codes for CASSPPGQGYGYTF.

V and J are TRBV5-1 and TRBJ2-3; 9 bases are shared with TRBD1. This CDR3 region has 17 residues. Trimming took 2 bases from V and 1 from J; bases not matched to a gene: 8. Germline V gene lookup returns CDR1 SGHRS and CDR2 YFSETQ. Here the CDR3 DNA reads TGCGCCAGCAGCTTAAGGACAGGGGCCGGGGGCACAGATACGCAGTATTTT. It codes for CASSLRTGAGGTDTQYF.

The CDR3 sequence is CASSLDSLWIAAPHEQFF. The CDR3, as DNA: TGTGCCAGCAGCTTAGATTCCCTCTGGATAGCGGCTCCCCATGAGCAGTTCTTC. This sequence joins TRBV7-8 and TRBJ2-1; a weak D match, TRBD2 (6 bases). CDR3 length equals 18 residues. Germline loops: CDR1 SGHVS, CDR2 FQNEAQ. The V end was cut by 1 base, the J end by 8 bases, with 24 bases between.

The chain carries TRBV2 and TRBJ1-2; D remains unclear. Germline V lookup: CDR1 SNHLY, CDR2 FYNNEI. The CDR3 extends over 14 amino acids. V lost 2 bases and J lost 2, with 9 bases in between. The DNA of the CDR3 is TGTGCCAGCAGTGAATTAGCAGCGAACTATGGCTACACCTTC. Translating it yields CASSELAANYGYTF.

The chain uses TRBV2 and TRBJ2-6, with a possible D match to TRBD2 (5 bases). Trimming shortened V by 1 base and J by 1 base, and 8 bases separated the two germline ends. The germline V gene has CDR1 SNHLY and CDR2 FYNNEI. This CDR3 has 16 residues. CDR3 sequence (DNA): TGTGCCAGCAGTGAAGATACGGGGTCTGGGGCCAACGTCCTGACTTTC. It is translated as CASSEDTGSGANVLTF.

The rearrangement links TRBV6-5 to TRBJ1-5; D perhaps matches TRBD1 (6 bases). Deletions cut 4 bases from V and 7 bases from J, with 11 bases between. This CDR3 has 13 amino acids. CDR1 and CDR2 from the germline V gene are MNHEY and SVGAGI. The CDR3: CASSSFRGQPQHF. The DNA for the CDR3 is TGTGCCAGCAGTTCTTTCAGGGGACAGCCCCAGCATTTT.

CDR3 coding DNA: TGTGCCAGCTCACCACTTCCGGGACAGGGCTTGACCGAGCAGTACTTC. It translates to CASSPLPGQGLTEQYF. This chain uses TRBV18 with TRBJ2-7; TRBD1 agrees at 9 bases. With V trimmed by 1 base and J by 6 bases, 10 bases remained unmatched. Germline-derived CDR1 and CDR2 are KGHSH and LQKENI. The CDR3 loop spans 16 amino acids.

Concerning this clone: This sample includes further DNA sequences coding for the same CDR3. The chain uses TRBV2 and TRBJ2-7; D is perhaps TRBD2 (6 bases). The CDR3 has 12 residues. Between the trimmed V and J ends, which lost 6 bases and 0 bases, there was a span of 6 bases. Germline values: CDR1 SNHLY, CDR2 FYNNEI. This CDR3 is CASRGGSYEQYF. The CDR3, as DNA: TGTGCCAGCAGGGGGGGCTCCTACGAGCAGTACTTC.

This clone was detected only a few times. The CDR3 sequence is CASSTGTSGDEQYF. As DNA, the CDR3 is TGCGCCAGCAGTACCGGGACTAGCGGGGACGAGCAGTACTTC. The V and J genes are TRBV5-1 and TRBJ2-7, with 13 positions matching TRBD2. With V trimmed by 5 bases and J by 5 bases, 4 bases remained unmatched. This CDR3 is 14 amino acids long. CDR1 SGHRS and CDR2 YFSETQ come from the germline V gene.

The J gene is TRBJ1-2, the V gene TRBV7-9; D possibly corresponds to TRBD1 (5 bases). CDR1 SEHNR and CDR2 FQNEAQ come from the germline V gene (reference sequence). The CDR3 spans 14 residues. The ends were cut back, 2 bases at V and 5 bases at J, with 12 bases in the middle. CDR3: CASSLSQGRYGYTF. Here the CDR3 DNA reads TGTGCCAGCAGCTTATCCCAGGGTAGATATGGCTACACCTTC. Full variable domain (remainder filled in from reference TRBV7-9 and TRBJ1-2): DTGVSQNPRHKITKRGQNVTFRCDPISEHNRLYWYRQTLGQGPEFLTYFQNEAQLEKSRLLSDRFSAERPKGSFSTLEIQRTEQGDSAMYLCASSLSQGRYGYTFGSGTRLTVV.

CDR3 loop: CASSQGTGPGTDTQYF. In DNA form, the CDR3 reads TGTGCCAGCAGCCAGGGGACCGGTCCGGGCACAGATACGCAGTATTTT. The V gene is TRBV7-2, the J gene TRBJ2-3; possible D gene TRBD1, 6 bases. The CDR3 is 16 residues long. From germline, CDR1 is SGHTA and CDR2 FQGNSA. Trimming removed 5 bases from V and 1 base from J, with 16 bases in between.

This chain links TRBV5-6 with TRBJ2-5, with D possibly being TRBD2 (6 bases). Per the germline V gene, CDR1 is SGHDT and CDR2 is YYEEEE. CDR3 length equals 15 residues. V was shortened by 2 bases and J by 1 base, with 12 bases between the two germline ends. CDR3 DNA sequence: TGTGCCAGCAGCTTAAATCGCGGGGCCCAAGAGACCCAGTACTTC. The encoded protein is CASSLNRGAQETQYF. The variable domain in full, with the rest retrieved from reference TRBV5-6 and TRBJ2-5, is DAGVTQSPTHLIKTRGQQVTLRCSPKSGHDTVSWYQQALGQGPQFIFQYYEEEERQRGNFPDRFSGHQFPNYSSELNVNALLLGDSALYLCASSLNRGAQETQYFGPGTRLLVL.

This clone was observed once. The chain recombines TRBV7-9 with TRBJ1-2; D is perhaps TRBD1 (5 bases). The germline V gene has CDR1 SEHNR and CDR2 FQNEAQ (reference sequence). V was shortened by 5 bases and J by 2 bases, with 12 bases between the two germline ends. This CDR3 region has 14 residues. The CDR3 region has the DNA TGTGCCAGCAGCGTCGACAGAAGCAACTATGGCTACACCTTC. Translation gives CASSVDRSNYGYTF.

This clone showed up just once. The chain joins TRBV5-1 to TRBJ2-1, with D possibly being TRBD1 (6 bases). The ends were cut back, 4 bases at V and 8 bases at J, with 22 bases in the middle. There are 16 residues in the CDR3. Per germline, CDR1 SGHRS and CDR2 YFSETQ. CDR3 residues: CASSGTTGILTDEQFF. Here the CDR3 DNA reads TGCGCCAGCAGCGGCACAACAGGGATCCTAACCGATGAGCAGTTCTTC.

This chain connects TRBV2 to TRBJ1-1; 8 bases agree with TRBD1. The V and J ends lost 10 bases and 4 bases, in that order; junction bases with no gene match: 14. There are 15 residues in the CDR3. The germline V gene has CDR1 SNHLY and CDR2 FYNNEI. CDR3 in DNA: TGTGCCAACTCACTACAGGGGGGAGGCGTCACTGAAGCTTTCTTT. It is translated as CANSLQGGGVTEAFF.

The genes are TRBV7-3 and TRBJ2-5; perhaps TRBD2 as D (6 bases). CDR1 is SGHTA, CDR2 FQGTGA, per germline. CDR3 length: 13 residues. V gave up 6 bases and J gave up 5 bases, with 13 bases separating them. The DNA of the CDR3 is TGTGCCAGCAGTGGGGCAAGCGGGGAGACCCAGTACTTC. Residues: CASSGASGETQYF.

This clone was picked up one time. V and J are TRBV5-1 and TRBJ2-7; TRBD2 matches 7 bases. The CDR3 sequence is 13 residues long. V was pared by 4 bases and J by 4 bases, with 5 bases of the junction left unmatched. From germline, CDR1 is SGHRS and CDR2 YFSETQ. Written as DNA, the CDR3 is TGCGCCAGCAGCCTAGCGGACACTTACGAGCAGTACTTC. Protein product: CASSLADTYEQYF.

This chain links TRBV19 with TRBJ1-1; 7 positions match TRBD1. The CDR3 spans 14 residues. Germline V CDR1 and CDR2: LNHDA, SQIVND (reference sequence). V lost 1 base to trimming and J lost 7 bases; unmatched junction nucleotides: 6. CDR3 region: CASSIGTGVVEAFF. In DNA form, the CDR3 reads TGTGCCAGTAGTATAGGCACAGGGGTGGTTGAAGCTTTCTTT. Filled out from reference TRBV19 and TRBJ1-1, the complete variable domain reads DGGITQSPKYLFRKEGQNVTLSCEQNLNHDAMYWYRQDPGQGLRLIYYSQIVNDFQKGDIAEGYSVSREKKESFPLTVTSAQKNPTAFYLCASSIGTGVVEAFFGQGTRLTVV.

The rearrangement uses TRBV6-5 and TRBJ1-2; 7 nucleotides align to TRBD1. Germline values: CDR1 MNHEY, CDR2 SVGAGI. CDR3 length: 14 amino acids. V was pared by 6 bases and J by 7 bases, with 11 bases of the junction left unmatched. The CDR3 sequence is CASRPLRQGGGYTF. CDR3 in DNA: TGTGCCAGCAGGCCCCTGAGACAGGGCGGTGGCTACACCTTC.

The J gene is TRBJ2-3, the V gene TRBV7-6; D is unresolved. The germline V and J ends were trimmed by 5 bases and 3 bases, with 6 bases remaining between them. Looked up from germline, CDR1 is SGHVS and CDR2 is FNYEAQ. The CDR3 is 12 amino acids. The CDR3 sequence: CASSARTDTQYF. The DNA of the CDR3 is TGTGCCAGCAGCGCCCGGACAGATACGCAGTATTTT. The variable domain in full, completed from reference TRBV7-6 and TRBJ2-3, reads GAGVSQSPRYKVTKRGQDVALRCDPISGHVSLYWYRQALGQGPEFLTYFNYEAQQDKSGLPNDRFSAERPEGSISTLTIQRTEQRDSAMYRCASSARTDTQYFGPGTRLTVL.

The V and J genes are TRBV7-9 and TRBJ1-5; TRBD1 matches 8 bases. The CDR3 has 13 amino acids. Germline V gene sequence: CDR1 SEHNR, CDR2 FQNEAQ (reference sequence). V lost 5 bases to trimming and J lost 7 bases; unmatched junction nucleotides: 4. CDR3 sequence: CASSRGQGQPQHF. The CDR3 DNA reads as TGTGCCAGCAGCCGAGGACAGGGCCAGCCCCAGCATTTT. Full variable domain (missing parts from reference TRBV7-9 and TRBJ1-5): DTGVSQNPRHKITKRGQNVTFRCDPISEHNRLYWYRQTLGQGPEFLTYFQNEAQLEKSRLLSDRFSAERPKGSFSTLEIQRTEQGDSAMYLCASSRGQGQPQHFGDGTRLSIL.

A few counts support this clone. The CDR3 bases are TGTGCCACCAGCGGGTCGCAGGGGAGCGCAGATACGCAGTATTTT. Translation gives CATSGSQGSADTQYF. V gene TRBV15 combines with J gene TRBJ2-3; weak D call: TRBD1 (6 bases). Germline-derived CDR1 and CDR2 are LNHNV and YYDKDF (reference sequence). Trimming cost V 5 bases and J 4 bases, with 16 bases left between them. This CDR3 has 15 amino acids.

V gene TRBV2 combines with J gene TRBJ1-6; D is perhaps TRBD1 (6 bases). The V gene lost 0 bases and the J gene lost 7 bases, with 10 bases spanning the gap. The CDR3 runs to 15 residues. CDR1 is SNHLY and CDR2 is FYNNEI in the germline V gene. This chain's CDR3 is CASSEALGANSPLHF. CDR3 DNA sequence: TGTGCCAGCAGTGAAGCGCTGGGGGCCAATTCACCCCTCCACTTT. The variable domain in full, completed from reference TRBV2 and TRBJ1-6, reads EPEVTQTPSHQVTQMGQEVILRCVPISNHLYFYWYRQILGQKVEFLVSFYNNEISEKSEIFDDQFSVERPDGSNFTLKIRSTKLEDSAMYFCASSEALGANSPLHFGNGTRLTVT.

The chain joins TRBV28 to TRBJ1-2; D is perhaps TRBD1 (5 bases). Trimming took 6 bases from V and 0 from J, leaving 17 bases between them. Germline CDR1 reads MDHEN; CDR2 reads SYDVKM. The CDR3 has 16 residues. The CDR3 nucleotides read TGTGCCAGCAGCGAAGGTGGGGCCCTAGCTAACTATGGCTACACCTTC. Translated, it gives CASSEGGALANYGYTF.